Listed here are 26 T cell receptor beta chains from one sample, sequenced in a study of T cell responses to AZD1222 COVID-19 vaccine. Measured with immunoSEQ multiplex PCR; TCRdb has only the in-frame clones, and not every one. The sample consists of 110,000 or so clones, around 89% of them appearing once. Sample: peripheral blood, taken 28 days after the second AZD1222 dose. The receptors here all came from an adult who received the AZD1222 COVID-19 vaccine.

This clone appeared once. The CDR3: CASSLAGSSGNTIYF. CDR3 nucleotides: TGTGCCAGCAGCTTGGCCGGAAGCTCTGGAAACACCATATATTTT. The chain recombines TRBV5-4 with TRBJ1-3, with D hard to call. Germline-derived CDR1 and CDR2 are SGHNT and YYREEE (reference sequence). The V end lost 0 bases, the J end lost 0 bases, and 7 bases lay between the germline ends. CDR3 size: 15 residues.

The V and J genes are TRBV2 and TRBJ2-2; a possible D gene is TRBD2 (6 bases). V lost 6 bases, J lost 3 bases, and 14 bases lay in between. CDR1 SNHLY and CDR2 FYNNEI come from the germline V gene. The CDR3 covers 15 residues. CDR3 residues: CASRKDYFYTGELFF. DNA for the CDR3: TGTGCCAGCAGGAAGGACTACTTTTACACCGGGGAGCTGTTTTTT. Supplemented by reference TRBV2 and TRBJ2-2, the full variable domain reads EPEVTQTPSHQVTQMGQEVILRCVPISNHLYFYWYRQILGQKVEFLVSFYNNEISEKSEIFDDQFSVERPDGSNFTLKIRSTKLEDSAMYFCASRKDYFYTGELFFGEGSRLTVL.

The CDR3 nucleotides are TGTGCCAGCAGCCCCTGGGACCAGACGTCCTACGAGCAGTACTTC. Protein product: CASSPWDQTSYEQYF. This sequence joins TRBV27 and TRBJ2-7; either TRBD1 or TRBD2 may supply D (5 bases each). The CDR3 spans 15 residues. V lost 6 bases and J lost 1, with 16 bases in between. Germline CDR1 is MNHEY and CDR2 is SMNVEV (reference sequence).

V is TRBV6-5 and J is TRBJ1-4, with 8 positions matching TRBD1. After removal of 5 bases from V and 1 base from J, the junction contained 3 bases not matched to a gene. Looked up from germline, CDR1 is MNHEY and CDR2 is SVGAGI. The CDR3 loop spans 15 amino acids. The CDR3, as DNA: TGTGCCAGCAGTAAGACAGGGGAAACTAATGAAAAACTGTTTTTT. Amino acids: CASSKTGETNEKLFF.

The chain couples TRBV27 to TRBJ2-7; D may match TRBD1 or TRBD2 (5 bases each). Germline V CDR1 and CDR2: MNHEY, SMNVEV (reference sequence). The CDR3 is 15 amino acids. Trimming shortened V by 3 bases and J by 2 bases, and 14 bases separated the two germline ends. CDR3 protein: CASSFGTVATYEQYF. CDR3 DNA sequence: TGTGCCAGCAGTTTCGGGACCGTGGCCACCTACGAGCAGTACTTC.

CDR3: CASSGYLAGVRYEQYF. The CDR3 region has the DNA TGTGCCAGCAGTGGTTATCTAGCGGGAGTCCGGTACGAGCAGTACTTC. The genes are TRBV25-1 and TRBJ2-7; 10 nucleotides agree with TRBD2. Germline V lookup: CDR1 MGHDK, CDR2 SYGVNS. The CDR3 sequence is 16 residues long. After removal of 4 bases from V and 4 bases from J, the junction contained 10 bases not matched to a gene.

The chain is built from TRBV5-1 and TRBJ1-1; D is possibly TRBD1 (5 bases). Germline CDR1 reads SGHRS; CDR2 reads YFSETQ. The V end lost 3 bases, the J end lost 1 base, and 13 bases lay between the germline ends. The CDR3 length is 15 residues. The CDR3 reads CASSYIGVGNTEAFF. For the CDR3, the DNA is TGCGCCAGCAGCTATATAGGGGTGGGGAACACTGAAGCTTTCTTT.

The rearrangement joins TRBV19 to TRBJ2-1; D possibly uses TRBD1 or TRBD2 (5 bases each). The V end was cut by 5 bases, the J end by 8 bases, with 19 bases between. CDR1 is LNHDA, CDR2 SQIVND, per germline (reference sequence). The CDR3 extends over 15 amino acids. CDR3 amino acids: CASSPAQRGSYEQFF. The CDR3 nucleotides are TGTGCCAGTAGTCCCGCTCAACGGGGCTCATATGAGCAGTTCTTC.

The chain uses TRBV18 and TRBJ1-2, with a possible D match to TRBD1 (6 bases). V gave up 8 bases and J gave up 4 bases, with 14 bases separating them. CDR1 is KGHSH and CDR2 is LQKENI in the germline V gene. The CDR3 consists of 13 residues. For the CDR3, the DNA is TGTGCCAGCCACCCAACACAGGGCTATGGCTACACCTTC. It specifies CASHPTQGYGYTF.

In its sample, this clone was seen once. The CDR3 bases are TGTGCCAGCAGCCCTTCCTCCGGGACAACTTCCTACGAGCAGTACTTC. It encodes CASSPSSGTTSYEQYF. The rearrangement links TRBV11-3 to TRBJ2-7, with TRBD1 as a possible D gene (6 bases). The germline V gene encodes CDR1 SGHNT and CDR2 YENEEA. The germline V and J ends were trimmed by 5 bases and 1 base, with 18 bases remaining between them. The CDR3 length is 16 residues.

Regarding this clone: Relative to the germline gene, one junction end is altered; a read error may explain this. The V call is TRBV7-7, the J call TRBJ1-3; a possible D gene is TRBD1 (6 bases). Germline lookup yields CDR1 SSHAT and CDR2 FNYEAQ (reference sequence). The CDR3 is 16 residues long. CDR3 region: CASSQGSGASGNTIYF. The CDR3 coding sequence is TGTGCTAGCAGCCAAGGCTCGGGGGCCTCTGGAAACACCATATATTTT.

This clone was seen a single time. The chain is built from TRBV11-1 and TRBJ2-3, with TRBD2 matching over 11 bases. The CDR3 loop spans 16 amino acids. Germline V gives CDR1 SGHAT, CDR2 FQDESV (reference sequence). V was pared by 6 bases and J by 0 bases, with 5 bases of the junction left unmatched. The CDR3 loop is CASRQRTSGSTDTQYF. The CDR3 DNA reads TGTGCCAGCAGACAAAGGACTAGCGGGAGCACAGATACGCAGTATTTT.

Only one count was recorded for this clone. J is TRBJ1-1 and V is TRBV14, with D hard to call. The CDR3 contains 15 residues. The germline V and J ends were trimmed by 1 base and 6 bases, with 15 bases remaining between them. Germline-derived CDR1 and CDR2 are SGHDN and FVKESK. CDR3 nucleotide sequence: TGTGCCAGCAGCCAAGGTGGGGTGAGGGCCCCTGAAGCTTTCTTT. Translating gives CASSQGGVRAPEAFF.

This clone was seen just once. V gene TRBV12-3 or TRBV12-4 combines with J gene TRBJ2-7; maybe TRBD1 (6 bases). The CDR3 consists of 13 residues. V was pared by 6 bases and J by 7 bases, with 16 bases between. The CDR3 coding sequence is TGTGCCAGCAGGTCGGGACACGGGAAGGAGCAGTACTTC. It translates to CASRSGHGKEQYF.

The chain couples TRBV7-8 to TRBJ2-2; D possibly uses TRBD1 or TRBD2 (5 bases each). This CDR3 has 14 residues. Germline loops: CDR1 SGHVS, CDR2 FQNEAQ. V lost 1 base to trimming and J lost 4 bases, with 7 bases between them. CDR3 region: CASSLGGGTGELFF. DNA of the CDR3: TGTGCCAGCAGCTTAGGTGGGGGCACCGGGGAGCTGTTTTTT.

This clone was observed a single time. The V gene is TRBV12-5, the J gene TRBJ1-4; 9 positions agree with TRBD1. The CDR3 spans 16 residues. With V trimmed by 2 bases and J by 8 bases, 9 bases remained unmatched. Germline CDR1 and CDR2: LGHNT and FRNRAP. The CDR3 protein is CASGLPGDREREKLFF. The CDR3 DNA sequence: TGTGCTAGTGGTTTGCCGGGGGACAGGGAGAGGGAAAAACTGTTTTTT.

This clone has just a few counts. V gene TRBV19 combines with J gene TRBJ1-5; unclear D gene. Trimming removed 6 bases from V and 3 bases from J, with 6 bases in between. Germline assignment: CDR1 LNHDA and CDR2 SQIVND (reference sequence). The CDR3 length is 12 residues. The chain's CDR3 is CASSPHNQPQHF. In DNA, the CDR3 is TGTGCCAGTAGCCCCCACAATCAGCCCCAGCATTTT.

The rearrangement joins TRBV13 to TRBJ2-7; 11 bases match TRBD1. CDR3 length: 15 amino acids. The junction had 6 bases not matched to a gene; V was cut back by 5 bases and J by 3 bases. The germline V gene has CDR1 PRHDT and CDR2 FYEKMQ (reference sequence). The CDR3 loop reads CASSPGTGGSYEQYF. The CDR3 bases are TGTGCCAGCAGCCCAGGGACAGGGGGTAGCTACGAGCAGTACTTC.

The gene calls are TRBV10-2 and TRBJ2-7, with 9 bases aligning to TRBD1. The junction had 7 bases not matched to a gene; V was cut back by 4 bases and J by 3 bases. CDR3 length equals 15 residues. Germline CDR1 and CDR2: WSHSY and SAAADI. Here the CDR3 reads CASSGAGTGIYEQYF. Written as DNA, the CDR3 is TGCGCCAGCAGTGGTGCAGGGACAGGGATCTACGAGCAGTACTTC.

V is TRBV29-1 and J is TRBJ1-4; unclear D gene. CDR3 length: 13 residues. Germline CDR1 is SQVTM and CDR2 is ANQGSEA. V dropped 6 bases and J dropped 5 bases, with 13 bases sitting between them. DNA of the CDR3: TGCAGCGTGGAACGGACTGACAATGAAAAACTGTTTTTT. This gives the protein CSVERTDNEKLFF.

This clone was counted once. V usage is TRBV11-2 and J usage is TRBJ2-5, with 9 bases fitting TRBD2. This CDR3 is built from 16 residues. V dropped 5 bases and J dropped 5; count of bases not matched to a gene: 12. Germline V gives CDR1 SGHAT, CDR2 FQNNGV. As DNA, the CDR3 is TGTGCCAGCAGCCTGCGGGGGGGAGGGCCAGAGGAGACCCAGTACTTC. Protein product: CASSLRGGGPEETQYF.

V is TRBV11-3 and J is TRBJ2-3; D might be TRBD2 (5 bases). Germline V gene data show CDR1 as SGHNT and CDR2 as YENEEA. The CDR3 consists of 16 residues. V lost 4 bases and J lost 7, with 21 bases in between. This chain's CDR3 is CASSSSYGPEGYTQYF. The DNA for the CDR3 is TGTGCCAGCAGCTCTTCATATGGCCCCGAGGGTTATACGCAGTATTTT.

V and J are TRBV5-1 and TRBJ1-4, with 7 bases fitting TRBD1. The V segment lost 0 bases and the J segment 7 bases; nucleotides outside the gene matches: 3. The germline CDR1 and CDR2 sequences are SGHRS and YFSETQ. CDR3 length equals 14 residues. The CDR3 DNA reads as TGCGCCAGCAGCTTGGGGGCAGGGGGTGAAAAACTGTTTTTT. This sequence encodes CASSLGAGGEKLFF.

V usage is TRBV5-8 and J usage is TRBJ1-2, with D hard to call. Germline V CDR1 and CDR2: SGHTS, YDEGEE. V dropped 4 bases and J dropped 8 bases, with 12 bases sitting between them. CDR3 length equals 12 residues. In DNA, the CDR3 is TGTGCCAGCAGCCGGGTCGGTCGGGGCTACACCTTC. Amino acid sequence: CASSRVGRGYTF.

The chain carries TRBV6-5 and TRBJ1-4; D not resolved. Germline CDR1 and CDR2: MNHEY and SVGAGI. The CDR3 is 15 amino acids. The germline V and J ends were trimmed by 5 bases and 0 bases, with 10 bases remaining between them. In DNA form, the CDR3 reads TGTGCCAGCAGTAAGGATCTTGCAACTAATGAAAAACTGTTTTTT. Translating it yields CASSKDLATNEKLFF.

The genes are TRBV7-9 and TRBJ2-7; 9 bases match TRBD1. V dropped 4 bases and J dropped 0; count of bases not matched to a gene: 13. Germline V lookup: CDR1 SEHNR, CDR2 FQNEAQ (reference sequence). The CDR3 has 18 residues. CDR3 amino acids: CASSSHGQGPLDSYEQYF. CDR3 coding DNA: TGTGCCAGCAGCTCTCATGGACAGGGGCCTCTCGACTCCTACGAGCAGTACTTC.